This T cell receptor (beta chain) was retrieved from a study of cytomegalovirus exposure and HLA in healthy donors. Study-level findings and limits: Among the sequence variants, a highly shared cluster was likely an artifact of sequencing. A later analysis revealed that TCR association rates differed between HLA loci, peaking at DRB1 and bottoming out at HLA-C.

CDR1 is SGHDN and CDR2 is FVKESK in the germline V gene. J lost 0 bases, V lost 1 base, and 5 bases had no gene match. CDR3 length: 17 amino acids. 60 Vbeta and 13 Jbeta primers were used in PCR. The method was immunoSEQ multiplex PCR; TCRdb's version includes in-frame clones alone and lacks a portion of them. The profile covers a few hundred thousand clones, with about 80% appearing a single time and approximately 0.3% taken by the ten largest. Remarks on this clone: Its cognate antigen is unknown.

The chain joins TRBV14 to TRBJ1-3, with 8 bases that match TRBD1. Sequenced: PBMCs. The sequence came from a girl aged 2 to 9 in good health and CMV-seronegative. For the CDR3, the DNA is TGTGCCAGCAGCCAAGCCTTAGGGACAGGCTCTGGAAACACCATATATTTT. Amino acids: CASSQALGTGSGNTIYF.